These 10 T cell receptor beta chains were all obtained from the same sample, sequenced in a study of CD8 T cells in Susac syndrome. Random hexamers were used to reverse transcribe 0.5 to 1 ug of RNA. TCRdb recomputed calls from the immunoSEQ multiplex PCR reads with MiXCR, one row per CDR3 protein. The profile covers around 170,000 distinct CDR3 sequences, with about 95% appearing a single time and approximately 0.16% taken by the ten largest. The sample comprised CD8+ T cells from PBMCs. The source of these receptors is a human donor with Susac syndrome.

The genes are TRBV29-1 and TRBJ2-1, with 7 nucleotides matching TRBD1. The V and J ends lost 8 bases and 7 bases, in that order; junction bases with no gene match: 8. The CDR3 has 12 amino acids. CDR1 and CDR2 from the germline V gene are SQVTM and ANQGSEA. CDR3 loop: CSFTGTANEQFF. The CDR3 DNA is TGCAGCTTCACCGGGACAGCGAATGAGCAGTTCTTC.

The chain links TRBV4-1 to TRBJ1-5; D remains unclear. The germline V gene has CDR1 MGHRA and CDR2 YSYEKL. V lost 0 bases and J 4 bases, leaving 7 bases between the germline ends. CDR3 length: 14 residues. The CDR3 nucleotides read TGCGCCAGCAGCCAAGAGAGACGGAATCAGCCCCAGCATTTT. As protein: CASSQERRNQPQHF.

The chain employs TRBV20-1 and TRBJ2-1; TRBD1 matches 8 bases. Germline values: CDR1 DFQATT, CDR2 SNEGSKA (reference sequence). This CDR3 has 15 amino acids. V was clipped by 5 bases and J by 4 bases; unmatched bases: 10. CDR3 protein: CSAGQTGGRYNEQFF. For the CDR3, the DNA is TGCAGTGCTGGACAAACAGGGGGTCGGTACAATGAGCAGTTCTTC.

The V gene is TRBV5-6, the J gene TRBJ2-7; 8 nucleotides match TRBD2. The CDR3 is made up of 16 amino acids. V was pared by 4 bases and J by 7 bases, with 16 bases of the junction left unmatched. Germline values: CDR1 SGHDT, CDR2 YYEEEE. The CDR3 here is CASSQPGGGSLGEQYF. CDR3 nucleotides: TGTGCCAGCAGCCAACCCGGGGGGGGCTCCCTAGGGGAGCAGTACTTC.

The rearrangement links TRBV3-1 to TRBJ1-2; D possibly corresponds to TRBD1 (5 bases). The CDR3 runs to 15 residues. The V end was cut by 5 bases, the J end by 4 bases, with 17 bases between. CDR1 LGHDT and CDR2 YNNKEL come from the germline V gene (reference sequence). CDR3 nucleotide sequence: TGTGCCAGCAGCGAAACGACAGTCTCGTTCTATGGCTACACCTTC. Translation: CASSETTVSFYGYTF.

The rearrangement uses TRBV4-1 and TRBJ1-5; D not certain. This CDR3 spans 17 amino acids. V lost 0 bases and J 1 base, leaving 13 bases between the germline ends. Per the germline V gene, CDR1 is MGHRA and CDR2 is YSYEKL. In DNA form, the CDR3 reads TGCGCCAGCAGCCAAGAAATTCGGACGGCAAGCAATCAGCCCCAGCATTTT. Amino acids: CASSQEIRTASNQPQHF.

The chain is built from TRBV7-9 and TRBJ2-1, with D unclear. V gave up 3 bases and J gave up 1 base, with 7 bases separating them. The CDR3 covers 14 residues. Germline-derived CDR1 and CDR2 are SEHNR and FQNEAQ (reference sequence). CDR3 nucleotide sequence: TGTGCCAGCAGCTTTACCACTTCCTACAATGAGCAGTTCTTC. The encoded protein is CASSFTTSYNEQFF.

This chain uses TRBV13 with TRBJ1-1; 8 bases are shared with TRBD1. This CDR3 spans 14 amino acids. With 1 base clipped from V and 5 bases from J, the junction kept 3 bases outside the gene matches. Germline assignment: CDR1 PRHDT and CDR2 FYEKMQ (reference sequence). CDR3 in DNA: TGTGCCAGCAGCTTAGACCAGGGGGCGACTGAAGCTTTCTTT. It codes for CASSLDQGATEAFF. The variable domain in full, completed from reference TRBV13 and TRBJ1-1, reads AAGVIQSPRHLIKEKRETATLKCYPIPRHDTVYWYQQGPGQDPQFLISFYEKMQSDKGSIPDRFSAQQFSDYHSELNMSSLELGDSALYFCASSLDQGATEAFFGQGTRLTVV.

The chain uses TRBV6-6 and TRBJ1-4; 11 bases are a match to TRBD1. CDR1 is MNHNY and CDR2 is SVGAGI in the germline V gene (reference sequence). This CDR3 spans 14 amino acids. Losses at the gene ends were 4 bases for V and 8 bases for J; bases not matched to a gene: 3. The CDR3 here is CASSSGQGGEKLFF. Written as DNA, the CDR3 is TGTGCCAGCAGTTCGGGACAGGGGGGCGAAAAACTGTTTTTT.

This clonotype appeared a single time. The J gene is TRBJ1-6, the V gene TRBV15; weak D call: TRBD1 (6 bases). The V gene's germline CDR1 is LNHNV and CDR2 YYDKDF (reference sequence). The V and J ends lost 2 bases and 9 bases respectively, with 11 bases between them. The length of the CDR3 is 14 residues. This CDR3 is CATSRTGSSSPLHF. For the CDR3, the DNA is TGTGCCACCAGCAGAACAGGGTCTAGTTCACCCCTCCACTTT.